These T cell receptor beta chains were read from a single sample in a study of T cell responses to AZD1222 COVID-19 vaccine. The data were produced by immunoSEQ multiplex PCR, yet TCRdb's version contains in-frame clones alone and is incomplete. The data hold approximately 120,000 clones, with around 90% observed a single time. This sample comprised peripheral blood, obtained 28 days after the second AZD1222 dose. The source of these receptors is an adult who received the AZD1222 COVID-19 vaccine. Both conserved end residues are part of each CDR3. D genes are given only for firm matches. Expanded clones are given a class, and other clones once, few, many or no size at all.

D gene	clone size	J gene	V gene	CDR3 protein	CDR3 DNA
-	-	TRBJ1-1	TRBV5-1	CASSQGPLWVNTEAFF	TGCGCCAGCAGCCAAGGTCCCCTCTGGGTGAACACTGAAGCTTTCTTT
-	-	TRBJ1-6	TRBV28	CASSLEQGDNSPLHF	TGTGCCAGCAGTTTAGAACAGGGAGATAATTCACCCCTCCACTTT
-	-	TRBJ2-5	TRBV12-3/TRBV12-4	CASSLRQQETQYF	TGTGCCAGCAGTTTACGGCAGCAAGAGACCCAGTACTTC
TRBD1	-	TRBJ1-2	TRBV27	CASSLEGQNGYTF	TGTGCCAGCAGTTTGGAGGGACAGAATGGCTACACCTTC
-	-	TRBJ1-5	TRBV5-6	CASSLDGNQPQHF	TGTGCCAGCAGCTTGGATGGAAATCAGCCCCAGCATTTT
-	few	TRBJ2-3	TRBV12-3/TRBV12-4	CATRSTVTDTQYF	TGTGCCACCCGATCGACAGTCACAGATACGCAGTATTTT
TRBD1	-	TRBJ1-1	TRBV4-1	CASSQVTGVNTEAFF	TGCGCCAGCAGCCAAGTTACAGGGGTGAACACTGAAGCTTTCTTT
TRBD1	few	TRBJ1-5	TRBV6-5	CASSETGTGQPQHF	TGTGCCAGCAGCGAGACAGGGACAGGGCAGCCCCAGCATTTT
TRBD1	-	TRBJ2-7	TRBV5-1	CASSFVQGADEQYF	TGCGCCAGCAGCTTTGTCCAGGGGGCCGACGAGCAGTACTTC
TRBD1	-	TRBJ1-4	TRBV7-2	CASRDNDRGGDEKLFF	TGTGCCAGCAGAGACAATGACAGGGGGGGCGACGAAAAACTGTTTTTT
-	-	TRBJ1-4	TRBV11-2	CASSLVGGNEKLFF	TGTGCCAGCAGCCTAGTAGGGGGGAATGAAAAACTGTTTTTT